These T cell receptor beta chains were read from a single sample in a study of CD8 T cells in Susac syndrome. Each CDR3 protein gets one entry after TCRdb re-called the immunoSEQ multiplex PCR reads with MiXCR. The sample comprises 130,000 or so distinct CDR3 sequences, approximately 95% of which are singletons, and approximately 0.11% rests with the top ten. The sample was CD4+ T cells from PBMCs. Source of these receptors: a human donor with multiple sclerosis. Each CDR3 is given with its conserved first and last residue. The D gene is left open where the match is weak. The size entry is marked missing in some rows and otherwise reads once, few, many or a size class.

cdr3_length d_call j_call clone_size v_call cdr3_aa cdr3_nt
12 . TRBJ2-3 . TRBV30 CAWSVGAGTQYF TGTGCCTGGAGTGTGGGGGCGGGTACGCAGTATTTT
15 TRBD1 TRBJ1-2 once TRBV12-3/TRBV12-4 CASRFDRGRPYGYTF TGTGCCAGCAGGTTTGACAGGGGGCGTCCCTATGGCTACACCTTC
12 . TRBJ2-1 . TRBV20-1 CSAPPTMQEQFF TGCAGTGCTCCCCCAACTATGCAGGAGCAGTTCTTC
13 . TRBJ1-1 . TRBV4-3 CASSQDGQLEAFF TGCGCCAGCAGCCAAGACGGGCAACTTGAAGCTTTCTTT
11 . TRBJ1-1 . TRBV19 CASSIGSGAFF TGTGCCAGTAGTATAGGCAGTGGAGCTTTCTTT
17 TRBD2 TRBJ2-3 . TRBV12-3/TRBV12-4 CASRHRLAGGETDTQYF TGTGCCAGCAGGCATCGACTAGCGGGGGGGGAGACAGATACGCAGTATTTT
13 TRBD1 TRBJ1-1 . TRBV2 CASYDRGNTEAFF TGTGCCAGCTACGACAGGGGGAACACTGAAGCTTTCTTT
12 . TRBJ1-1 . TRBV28 CASSLVRGAAFF TGTGCCAGCAGTTTAGTCAGGGGCGCAGCTTTCTTT
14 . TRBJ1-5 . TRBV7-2 CASSSNLGTQPQHF TGTGCCAGCAGTAGTAACCTTGGAACACAGCCCCAGCATTTT
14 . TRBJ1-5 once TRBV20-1 CSARDTGGNQPQHF TGCAGTGCTAGAGATACGGGCGGAAATCAGCCCCAGCATTTT
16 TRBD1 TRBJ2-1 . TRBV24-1 CATSDSTGGSYNEQFF TGTGCCACCAGTGATTCAACAGGGGGCTCCTACAATGAGCAGTTCTTC
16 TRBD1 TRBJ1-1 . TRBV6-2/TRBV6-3 CASSLGQGFMNTEAFF TGTGCCAGCAGTCTTGGACAGGGATTTATGAACACTGAAGCTTTCTTT
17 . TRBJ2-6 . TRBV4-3 CASSQDGIISGANVLTF TGCGCCAGCAGCCAAGACGGGATAATCTCTGGGGCCAACGTCCTGACTTTC
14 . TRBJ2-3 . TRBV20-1 CSAPGRGQGDTQYF TGCAGTGCTCCAGGCCGCGGACAAGGGGATACGCAGTATTTT
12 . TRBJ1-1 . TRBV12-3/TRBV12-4 CASSFGNTEAFF TGTGCCAGCAGTTTTGGGAACACTGAAGCTTTCTTT
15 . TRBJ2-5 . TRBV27 CASSSRRGPQETQYF TGTGCCAGCAGTTCTCGCAGGGGTCCCCAAGAGACCCAGTACTTC
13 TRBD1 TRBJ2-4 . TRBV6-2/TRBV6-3 CASRLWTGNIQYF TGTGCCAGCAGACTTTGGACAGGAAACATTCAGTACTTC
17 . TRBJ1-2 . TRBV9 CASSPSGGQGWFGGYTF TGTGCCAGCAGCCCTTCCGGCGGGCAGGGTTGGTTCGGTGGCTACACCTTC
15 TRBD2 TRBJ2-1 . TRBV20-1 CSARASGRSYNEQFF TGCAGTGCTAGGGCTAGCGGGAGGTCCTACAATGAGCAGTTCTTC
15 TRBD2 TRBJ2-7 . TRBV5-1 CASRLAGDNSYEQYF TGCGCCAGCAGGCTAGCGGGAGATAACTCCTACGAGCAGTACTTC
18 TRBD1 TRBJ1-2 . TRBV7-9 CASSLVNRDRFLNYGYTF TGTGCCAGCAGCTTGGTCAATCGGGACAGGTTCCTAAACTATGGCTACACCTTC
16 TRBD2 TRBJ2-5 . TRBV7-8 CASSKGLAGAGETQYF TGTGCCAGCAGCAAGGGACTAGCGGGGGCGGGGGAGACCCAGTACTTC
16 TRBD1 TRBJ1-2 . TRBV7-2 CASSFQHRGGLSGYTF TGTGCCAGCAGCTTCCAGCACAGGGGAGGGCTCTCTGGCTACACCTTC
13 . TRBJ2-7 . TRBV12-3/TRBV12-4 CASSATGTHEQYF TGTGCCAGCAGTGCCACAGGCACCCACGAGCAGTACTTC
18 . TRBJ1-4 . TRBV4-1 CASSQEYRAGSFNEKLFF TGCGCCAGCAGCCAAGAGTATCGCGCGGGGTCATTTAATGAAAAACTGTTTTTT
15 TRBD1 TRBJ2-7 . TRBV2 CASSEQTGIFHEQYF TGTGCCAGCAGTGAGCAGACAGGGATCTTCCACGAGCAGTACTTC
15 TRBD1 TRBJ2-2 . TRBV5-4 CASSTVGTATGELFF TGTGCCAGCAGTACCGTGGGGACAGCCACCGGGGAGCTGTTTTTT
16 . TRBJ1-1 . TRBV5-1 CASSLGEKDWNTEAFF TGCGCCAGCAGCTTAGGGGAAAAAGATTGGAACACTGAAGCTTTCTTT
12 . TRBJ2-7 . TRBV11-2 CASSLSRREQYF TGTGCCAGCAGCTTATCACGGCGCGAGCAGTACTTC
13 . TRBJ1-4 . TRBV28 CAISGRPNEKLFF TGTGCTATCTCGGGCAGGCCTAATGAAAAACTGTTTTTT
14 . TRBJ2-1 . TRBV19 CASGRGTTYNEQFF TGTGCCAGTGGGCGGGGGACAACCTACAATGAGCAGTTCTTC
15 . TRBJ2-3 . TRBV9 CASSVRTTSTDTQYF TGTGCCAGCAGCGTAAGGACTACTAGCACAGATACGCAGTATTTT
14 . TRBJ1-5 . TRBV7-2 CASSSTVTNQPQHF TGTGCCAGCAGCTCGACAGTGACCAATCAGCCCCAGCATTTT
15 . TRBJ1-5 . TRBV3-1 CASSPTANSNQPQHF TGTGCCAGCAGCCCTACGGCGAATAGCAATCAGCCCCAGCATTTT
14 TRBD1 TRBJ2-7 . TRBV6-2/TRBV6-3 CASRPRQGFYEQYF TGTGCCAGCAGGCCAAGACAGGGTTTCTACGAGCAGTACTTC
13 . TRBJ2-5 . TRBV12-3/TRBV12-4 CASSPTRDALWDF TGTGCCAGCAGTCCGACCCGGGACGCCCTCTGGGACTTC
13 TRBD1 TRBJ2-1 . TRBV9 CASSVGGQGAKSF TGTGCCAGCAGCGTTGGCGGACAGGGGGCGAAATCCTTC
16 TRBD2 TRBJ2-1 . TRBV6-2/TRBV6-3 CASSNSRAGSYNEQFF TGTGCCAGCAGTAACTCACGAGCGGGGTCCTACAATGAGCAGTTCTTC
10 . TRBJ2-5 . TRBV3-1 CASSQGTQYF TGTGCCAGCAGCCAAGGGACCCAGTACTTC
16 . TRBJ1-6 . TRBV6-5 CASSYPTGHGNSPLHF TGTGCCAGCAGTTATCCAACAGGGCACGGGAATTCACCCCTCCACTTT
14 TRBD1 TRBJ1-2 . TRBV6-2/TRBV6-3 CASSQGDRPYGYTF TGTGCCAGCAGCCAAGGGGACAGGCCGTATGGCTACACCTTC
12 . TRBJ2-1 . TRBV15 CATSKELIRQFF TGTGCCACCAGCAAAGAGCTGATAAGGCAGTTCTTC
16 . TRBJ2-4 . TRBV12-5 CASGLPFVVPKNIQYF TGTGCTAGTGGTCTGCCCTTCGTTGTTCCCAAAAACATTCAGTACTTC
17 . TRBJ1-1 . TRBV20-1 CSASPSQGLGSGAEAFF TGCAGTGCTAGCCCGAGCCAGGGGTTGGGGTCAGGAGCTGAAGCTTTCTTT
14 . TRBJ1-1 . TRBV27 CASSPLSGRTEAFF TGTGCCAGCAGCCCTTTATCAGGGAGGACTGAAGCTTTCTTT
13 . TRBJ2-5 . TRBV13 CASSPAQGWTQYF TGTGCCAGCAGCCCCGCCCAGGGGTGGACCCAGTACTTC
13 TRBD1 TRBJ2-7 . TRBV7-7 CASSRDQGAEQYF TGTGCTAGCAGTAGAGACCAGGGGGCTGAGCAGTACTTC
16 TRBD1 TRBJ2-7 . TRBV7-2 CASSKEGGRTGHEQYF TGTGCCAGCAGCAAAGAAGGCGGCAGGACAGGCCACGAGCAGTACTTC
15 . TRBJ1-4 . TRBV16 CASSQTTATNEKLFF TGTGCCAGCAGCCAAACTACGGCCACTAATGAAAAACTGTTTTTT
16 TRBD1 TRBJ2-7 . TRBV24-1 CATSDPGQGAPYEQYF TGTGCCACCAGTGACCCGGGACAGGGGGCTCCCTACGAGCAGTACTTC
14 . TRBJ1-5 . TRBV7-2 CASSLDAGNQPQHF TGTGCCAGCAGCTTAGACGCAGGGAATCAGCCCCAGCATTTT
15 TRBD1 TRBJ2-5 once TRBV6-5 CASRSDRGPQETQYF TGTGCCAGCAGGTCGGACAGGGGGCCACAAGAGACCCAGTACTTC
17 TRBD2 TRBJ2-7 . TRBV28 CASSSPLGGTHSYEQYF TGTGCCAGCAGTTCCCCCCTGGGGGGGACCCACTCCTACGAGCAGTACTTC
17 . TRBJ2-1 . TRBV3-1 CASSPYTGDLSYNEQFF TGTGCCAGCAGCCCCTATACGGGCGACCTGAGCTACAATGAGCAGTTCTTC
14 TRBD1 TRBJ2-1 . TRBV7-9 CASSYGTGRDEQFF TGTGCCAGCAGCTACGGGACAGGGCGGGATGAGCAGTTCTTC